These 5 T cell receptor beta chains came from one sample sequenced in a study of blood T cell repertoires in COVID-19. Produced via immunoSEQ multiplex PCR; TCRdb's table is partial and in-frame only. The sample includes 200,000 to 300,000 clones, about 87% of them seen just once. The sequencing sample was made of peripheral blood. The receptor set was obtained from a woman in her 40s with acute or convalescent COVID-19.

The rearrangement uses TRBV4-1 and TRBJ2-3, with D unclear. With 2 bases removed from V and 1 base from J, the gap between germline ends came to 7 bases. The CDR3 has 14 residues. The germline gives CDR1 MGHRA, CDR2 YSYEKL. The CDR3 region is CASSQLARTDTQYF. CDR3 sequence (DNA): TGCGCCAGCAGCCAACTTGCGCGCACAGATACGCAGTATTTT.

J is TRBJ2-1 and V is TRBV2; D is perhaps TRBD2 (6 bases). Trimming removed 2 bases from V and 9 bases from J, with 14 bases in between. The CDR3 is 14 residues long. The germline V gene encodes CDR1 SNHLY and CDR2 FYNNEI. The CDR3 coding sequence is TGTGCCAGCAGTGAACTGCTAGCGTCGGGTGAGCAGTTCTTC. This sequence encodes CASSELLASGEQFF.

The chain couples TRBV4-1 to TRBJ2-2; no firm D call. The CDR3 length is 17 residues. The V gene lost 2 bases and the J gene lost 6 bases, with 19 bases spanning the gap. Germline CDR1 MGHRA, CDR2 YSYEKL. For the CDR3, the DNA is TGCGCCAGCAGCCAACTACCCCTTCCCCGGCTAGCCGGGGAGCTGTTTTTT. This codes for CASSQLPLPRLAGELFF.

This clone was seen only once. The chain joins TRBV19 to TRBJ2-3, with a possible D match to TRBD1 (7 bases). V dropped 3 bases and J dropped 3 bases, with 13 bases sitting between them. The germline gives CDR1 LNHDA, CDR2 SQIVND (reference sequence). The CDR3 totals 15 residues. The CDR3 nucleotides are TGTGCCAGTAGTATCGGACAGGAGGGAACAGATACGCAGTATTTT. Translating it yields CASSIGQEGTDTQYF.

V is TRBV7-3 and J is TRBJ1-2, with 9 bases fitting TRBD1. CDR1 and CDR2 (germline): SGHTA, FQGTGA. With V trimmed by 5 bases and J by 9 bases, 4 bases remained unmatched. The CDR3 totals 12 residues. CDR3 bases: TGTGCCAGCAGCCCGGGACAGGGAAGCTACACCTTC. Translation: CASSPGQGSYTF. The full variable domain, completed using reference TRBV7-3 and TRBJ1-2, is GAGVSQTPSNKVTEKGKYVELRCDPISGHTALYWYRQSLGQGPEFLIYFQGTGAADDSGLPNDRFFAVRPEGSVSTLKIQRTERGDSAVYLCASSPGQGSYTFGSGTRLTVV.